Many counts were recorded for the clone carrying this TCR beta chain. Using a constant-region primer together with a V-primer adapter, TCRs were subjected to 20 to 25 PCR cycles of amplification. TCRdb fed the reads into MiXCR, producing one record per CDR3 protein. The table shows 40,000 to 65,000 distinct CDR3 sequences, with around 34% occurring only once. V was pared by 5 bases and J by 7 bases, with 14 bases between. This CDR3 has 13 amino acids. The germline CDR1 and CDR2 sequences are MDHEN and SYDVKM. The sample belongs to a study of low-dose radiotherapy and immunotherapy resistance in tumors. Regarding time point: after trial treatment. Documented treatment: LDRT plus nivolumab, ipilimumab, low-dose cyclophosphamide and aspirin (RACIN trial).

The TCR was taken from a male donor with rectosigmoid adenocarcinoma. V and J are TRBV28 and TRBJ1-2, with D perhaps matching TRBD1 (6 bases). This sample comprised PBMCs, obtained after low-dose radiotherapy plus immunotherapy. The DNA of the CDR3 is TGTGCCAGCAGTCTAAGGGGGTTCGGTGGCTACACCTTC. This sequence encodes CASSLRGFGGYTF.